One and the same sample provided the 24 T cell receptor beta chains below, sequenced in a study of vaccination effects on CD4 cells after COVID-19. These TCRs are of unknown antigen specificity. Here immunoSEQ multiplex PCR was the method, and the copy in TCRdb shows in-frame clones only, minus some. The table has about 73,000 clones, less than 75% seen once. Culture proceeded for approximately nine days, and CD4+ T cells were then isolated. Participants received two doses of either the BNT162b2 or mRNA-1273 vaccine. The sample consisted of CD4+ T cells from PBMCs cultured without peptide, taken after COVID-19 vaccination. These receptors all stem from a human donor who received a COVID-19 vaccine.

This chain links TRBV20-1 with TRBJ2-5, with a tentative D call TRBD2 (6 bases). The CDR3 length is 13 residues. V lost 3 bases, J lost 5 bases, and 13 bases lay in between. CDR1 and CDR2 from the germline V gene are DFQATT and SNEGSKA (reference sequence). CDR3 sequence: CSASWGRGETQYF. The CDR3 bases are TGCAGTGCTAGTTGGGGACGGGGGGAGACCCAGTACTTC.

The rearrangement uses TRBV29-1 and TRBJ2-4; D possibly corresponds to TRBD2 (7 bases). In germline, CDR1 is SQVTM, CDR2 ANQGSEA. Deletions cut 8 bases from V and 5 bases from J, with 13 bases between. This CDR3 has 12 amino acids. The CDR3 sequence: CSTEGGENIQYF. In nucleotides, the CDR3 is TGCAGCACCGAAGGGGGGGAAAACATTCAGTACTTC.

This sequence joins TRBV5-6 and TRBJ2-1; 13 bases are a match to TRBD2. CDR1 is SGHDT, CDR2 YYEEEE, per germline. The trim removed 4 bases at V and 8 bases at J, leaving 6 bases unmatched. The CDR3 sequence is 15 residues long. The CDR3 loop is CASSKTSGGYDEQFF. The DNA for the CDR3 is TGTGCCAGCAGCAAGACTAGCGGGGGGTACGATGAGCAGTTCTTC.

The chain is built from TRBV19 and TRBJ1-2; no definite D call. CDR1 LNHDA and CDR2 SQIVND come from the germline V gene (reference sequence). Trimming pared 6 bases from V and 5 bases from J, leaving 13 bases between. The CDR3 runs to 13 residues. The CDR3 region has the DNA TGTGCCAGTAGGCAGAACGGGCAATATGGCTACACCTTC. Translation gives CASRQNGQYGYTF.

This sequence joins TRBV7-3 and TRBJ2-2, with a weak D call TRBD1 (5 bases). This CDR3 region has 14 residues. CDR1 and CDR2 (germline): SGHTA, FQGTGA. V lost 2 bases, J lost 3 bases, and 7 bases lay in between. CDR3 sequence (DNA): TGTGCCAGCAGCTTAGACAGAGACACCGGGGAGCTGTTTTTT. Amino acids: CASSLDRDTGELFF.

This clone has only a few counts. The CDR3 DNA is TGTGCCAGTAGTATAGCGACAGGCTCTGAAGCTTTCTTT. Its protein is CASSIATGSEAFF. The chain links TRBV19 to TRBJ1-1; D might be TRBD1 (6 bases). From germline, CDR1 is LNHDA and CDR2 SQIVND (reference sequence). The CDR3 spans 13 residues. Trimming removed 1 base from V and 6 bases from J, with 9 bases in between.

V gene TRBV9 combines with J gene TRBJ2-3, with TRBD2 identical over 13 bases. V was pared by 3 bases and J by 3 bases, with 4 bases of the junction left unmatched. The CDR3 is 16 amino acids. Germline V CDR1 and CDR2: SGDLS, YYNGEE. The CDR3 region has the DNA TGTGCCAGCAGCGGACTAGCGGGGGGTGTAACAGATACGCAGTATTTT. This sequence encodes CASSGLAGGVTDTQYF.

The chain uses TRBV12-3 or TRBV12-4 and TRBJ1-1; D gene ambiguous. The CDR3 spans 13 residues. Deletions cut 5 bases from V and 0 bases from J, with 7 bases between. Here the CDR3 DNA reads TGTGCCAGCAGTCCGGGGTTGAACACTGAAGCTTTCTTT. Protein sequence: CASSPGLNTEAFF.

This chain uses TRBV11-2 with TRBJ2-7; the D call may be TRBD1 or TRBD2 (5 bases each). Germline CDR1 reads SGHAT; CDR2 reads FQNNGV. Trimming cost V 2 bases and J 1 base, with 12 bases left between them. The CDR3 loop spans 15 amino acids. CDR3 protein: CASSLRGEGSYEQYV. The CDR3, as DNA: TGTGCCAGCAGCTTAAGAGGGGAAGGTTCCTACGAGCAGTACGTC.

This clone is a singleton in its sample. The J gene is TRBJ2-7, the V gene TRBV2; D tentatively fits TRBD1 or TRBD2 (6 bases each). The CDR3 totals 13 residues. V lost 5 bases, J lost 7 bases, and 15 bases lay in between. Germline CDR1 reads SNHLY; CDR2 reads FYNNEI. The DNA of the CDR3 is TGTGCCAGCAGTATTAAACGGGGGCTGGAGCAGTACGTC. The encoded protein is CASSIKRGLEQYV.

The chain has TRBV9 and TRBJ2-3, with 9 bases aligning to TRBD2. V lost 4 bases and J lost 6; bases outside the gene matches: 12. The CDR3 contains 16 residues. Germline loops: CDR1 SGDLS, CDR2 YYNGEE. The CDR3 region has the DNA TGTGCCAGCAGCTTCCAAATAGCGGGGGTTACGGATACGCAGTATTTT. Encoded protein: CASSFQIAGVTDTQYF.

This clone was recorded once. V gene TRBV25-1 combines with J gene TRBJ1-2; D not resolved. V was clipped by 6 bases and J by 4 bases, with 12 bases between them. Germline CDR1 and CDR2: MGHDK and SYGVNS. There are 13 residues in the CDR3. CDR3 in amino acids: CASRPASGYGYTF. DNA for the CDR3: TGTGCCAGCAGGCCGGCCTCGGGCTATGGCTACACCTTC.

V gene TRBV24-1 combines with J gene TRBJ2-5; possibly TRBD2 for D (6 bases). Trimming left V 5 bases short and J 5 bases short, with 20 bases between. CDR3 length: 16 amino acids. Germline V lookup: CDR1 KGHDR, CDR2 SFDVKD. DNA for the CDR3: TGTGCCACCAGTGGTCCCTCGAGCGGGCCGGGGGAGACCCAGTACTTC. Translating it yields CATSGPSSGPGETQYF.

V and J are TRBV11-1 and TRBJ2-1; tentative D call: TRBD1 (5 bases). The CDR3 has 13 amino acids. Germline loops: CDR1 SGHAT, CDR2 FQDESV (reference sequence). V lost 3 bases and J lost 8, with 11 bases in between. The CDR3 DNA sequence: TGTGCCAGCAGCTTGTCGCTAGGGGATGAGCAGTTCTTC. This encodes CASSLSLGDEQFF.

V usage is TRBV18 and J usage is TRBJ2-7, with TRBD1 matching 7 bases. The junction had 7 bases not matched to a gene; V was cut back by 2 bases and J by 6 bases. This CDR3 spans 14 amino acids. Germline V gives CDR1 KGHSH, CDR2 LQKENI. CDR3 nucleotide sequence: TGTGCCAGCTCACCATCGGATACAGGGGTCGAGCAGTACGTC. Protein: CASSPSDTGVEQYV.

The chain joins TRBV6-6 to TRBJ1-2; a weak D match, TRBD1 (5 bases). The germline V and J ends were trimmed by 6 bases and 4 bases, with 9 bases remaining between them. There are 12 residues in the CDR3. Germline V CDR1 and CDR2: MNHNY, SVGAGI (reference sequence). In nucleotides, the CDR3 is TGTGCCAGCAGCCCGACAGTCTATGGCTACACCTTC. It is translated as CASSPTVYGYTF.

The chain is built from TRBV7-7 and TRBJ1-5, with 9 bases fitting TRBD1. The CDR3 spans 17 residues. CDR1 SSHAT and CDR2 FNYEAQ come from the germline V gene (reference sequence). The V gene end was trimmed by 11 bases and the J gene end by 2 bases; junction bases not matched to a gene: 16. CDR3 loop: CAALVRDRVSCNQPQHF. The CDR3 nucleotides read TGTGCCGCCCTAGTCCGGGACAGGGTTTCTTGCAATCAGCCCCAGCATTTT.

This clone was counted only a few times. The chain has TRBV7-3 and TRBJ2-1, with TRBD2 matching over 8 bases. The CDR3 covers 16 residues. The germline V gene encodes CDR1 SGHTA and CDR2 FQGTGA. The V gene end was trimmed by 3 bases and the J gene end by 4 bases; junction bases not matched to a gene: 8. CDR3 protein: CASSFSGGVGYNEQFF. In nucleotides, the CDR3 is TGTGCCAGCAGCTTCAGCGGGGGAGTAGGTTACAATGAGCAGTTCTTC. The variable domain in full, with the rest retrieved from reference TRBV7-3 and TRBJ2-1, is GAGVSQTPSNKVTEKGKYVELRCDPISGHTALYWYRQSLGQGPEFLIYFQGTGAADDSGLPNDRFFAVRPEGSVSTLKIQRTERGDSAVYLCASSFSGGVGYNEQFFGPGTRLTVL.

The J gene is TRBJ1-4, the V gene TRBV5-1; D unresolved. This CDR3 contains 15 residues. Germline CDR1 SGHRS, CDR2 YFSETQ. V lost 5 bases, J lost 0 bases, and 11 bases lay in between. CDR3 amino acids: CASRSQVSTNEKLFF. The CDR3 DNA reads TGCGCCAGCAGGAGCCAGGTATCAACTAATGAAAAACTGTTTTTT.

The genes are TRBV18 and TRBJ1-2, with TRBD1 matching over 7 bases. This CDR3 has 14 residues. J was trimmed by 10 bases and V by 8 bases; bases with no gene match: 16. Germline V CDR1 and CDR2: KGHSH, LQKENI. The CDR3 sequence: CASQETRDSGNYTF. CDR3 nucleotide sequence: TGTGCCAGCCAAGAAACCCGGGACAGCGGTAACTACACCTTC.

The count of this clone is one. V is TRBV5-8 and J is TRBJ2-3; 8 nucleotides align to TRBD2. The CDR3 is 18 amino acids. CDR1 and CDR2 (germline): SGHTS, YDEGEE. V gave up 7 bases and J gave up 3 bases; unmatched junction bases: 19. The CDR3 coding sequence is TGTGCCAGCCCCACCTTCCCGGGGGGGCCGTCGGGGACAGATACGCAGTATTTT. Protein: CASPTFPGGPSGTDTQYF.

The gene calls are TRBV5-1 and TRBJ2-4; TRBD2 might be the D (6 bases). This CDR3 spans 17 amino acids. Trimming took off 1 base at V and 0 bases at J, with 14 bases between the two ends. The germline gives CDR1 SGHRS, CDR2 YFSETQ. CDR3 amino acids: CASSLYGAGLAKNIQYF. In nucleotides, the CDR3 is TGCGCCAGCAGCTTGTATGGGGCGGGGCTAGCCAAAAACATTCAGTACTTC.

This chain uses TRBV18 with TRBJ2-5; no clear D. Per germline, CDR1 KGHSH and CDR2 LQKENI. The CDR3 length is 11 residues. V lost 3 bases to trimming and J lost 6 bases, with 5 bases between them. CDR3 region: CASSPHQTQYF. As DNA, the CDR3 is TGTGCCAGCTCACCCCATCAGACCCAGTACTTC.

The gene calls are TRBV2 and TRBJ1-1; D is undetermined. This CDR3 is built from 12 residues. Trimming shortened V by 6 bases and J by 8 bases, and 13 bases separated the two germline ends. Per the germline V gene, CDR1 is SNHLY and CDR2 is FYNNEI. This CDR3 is CASSKERSEAFF. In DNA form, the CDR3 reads TGTGCCAGCAGCAAAGAACGATCAGAAGCTTTCTTT.